This entry lists 18 T cell receptor beta chains sequenced from one sample in a study of early T cells in non-severe SARS-CoV-2 infection. TCRdb fed the 5' RACE reads into MiXCR, producing one record per CDR3 protein. The profile shows about 84,000 distinct CDR3 sequences, over 10% of them singletons. Specimen: whole blood. These receptors all come from an adult who was a healthcare worker with PCR-confirmed SARS-CoV-2 infection or an uninfected control (not recorded which).

This clonotype was observed a few times. J is TRBJ2-3 and V is TRBV10-2; 9 positions agree with TRBD2. Germline V gene data show CDR1 as WSHSY and CDR2 as SAAADI. The CDR3 runs to 17 residues. J lost 6 bases, V lost 7 bases, and 17 bases had no gene match. CDR3 region: CASIEGLAGYSGDTQYF. CDR3 DNA sequence: TGCGCCAGCATTGAAGGGCTAGCGGGATACTCGGGCGATACGCAGTATTTT.

The chain has TRBV5-1 and TRBJ1-1, with D possibly matching TRBD1 (6 bases). The CDR3 has 14 amino acids. V shed 6 bases and J shed 0 bases, with 12 bases lying between them. CDR1 and CDR2 from the germline V gene are SGHRS and YFSETQ. The CDR3 nucleotides read TGCGCCAGCACCCCAGGGGACCTGAACACTGAAGCTTTCTTT. As protein: CASTPGDLNTEAFF.

This clonotype occurred many times. The gene calls are TRBV24-1 and TRBJ2-1; D not resolved. V lost 4 bases and J lost 4, with 7 bases in between. CDR3 length: 13 residues. Germline values: CDR1 KGHDR, CDR2 SFDVKD. CDR3 DNA: TGTGCCACCAGTGAACGGGTTTACAATGAGCAGTTCTTC. It is translated as CATSERVYNEQFF.

As to this clonotype: Germline is not matched at one junction end, which may reflect a read error. The chain links TRBV5-1 to TRBJ2-4; D might be TRBD1 (7 bases). This CDR3 comprises 14 residues. Germline lookup yields CDR1 SGHRS and CDR2 YFSETQ. In DNA form, the CDR3 reads TGCGCCGGCAGCGCGGGACAGACCAAAAACATTCAGTACTTC. Translating it yields CAGSAGQTKNIQYF.

This clonotype was seen just once. The V and J genes are TRBV7-9 and TRBJ2-3, with 12 bases lining up with TRBD2. The CDR3 extends over 22 amino acids. In germline, CDR1 is SEHNR, CDR2 FQNEAQ (reference sequence). Trimming took 5 bases from V and 2 from J; bases not matched to a gene: 23. CDR3 sequence reads: CASSPKGAGLAGSRPTTDTQYF. The CDR3 DNA is TGTGCCAGCAGCCCAAAGGGGGCCGGACTAGCGGGAAGCAGGCCCACCACAGATACGCAGTATTTT.

The chain uses TRBV27 and TRBJ2-3; possibly TRBD2 for D (6 bases). CDR3 length: 14 residues. V was clipped by 5 bases and J by 6 bases, with 15 bases between them. In germline, CDR1 is MNHEY, CDR2 SMNVEV (reference sequence). CDR3 bases: TGTGCCAGCAGTCCCTGGGACTCCAGGGATACGCAGTATTTT. This translates into CASSPWDSRDTQYF.

This clonotype was observed at least ten times. The V and J genes are TRBV29-1 and TRBJ2-1; weak D call: TRBD1 (6 bases). V lost 4 bases, J lost 10 bases, and 14 bases lay in between. Germline-derived CDR1 and CDR2 are SQVTM and ANQGSEA. This CDR3 region has 12 residues. CDR3 residues: CSVVAGVEEQFF. The CDR3 DNA reads as TGCAGCGTTGTGGCAGGGGTGGAAGAGCAGTTCTTC.

This clonotype was seen repeatedly, ten times or more. The chain has TRBV7-8 and TRBJ1-2; 9 bases are a match to TRBD1. V shed 1 base and J 4 bases; nucleotides not matched to a gene: 7. The germline V gene encodes CDR1 SGHVS and CDR2 FQNEAQ. There are 16 residues in the CDR3. The CDR3 nucleotides are TGTGCCAGCAGCTTAGGCGGTACAGGGGGCGTCTATGGCTACACCTTC. Its translation: CASSLGGTGGVYGYTF.

In the case of this clonotype: This may stem from a read error, because a much larger clone lies one nucleotide away. The rearrangement joins TRBV5-1 to TRBJ2-7, with D hard to call. CDR1 is SGHRS, CDR2 YFSETQ, per germline. Trimming pared 0 bases from V and 2 bases from J, leaving 12 bases between. The CDR3 covers 15 residues. DNA for the CDR3: TGCGCCAGCAGCTTGGTTGCAGACGCGCCCTACGAGCAGTACTTC. It yields the protein CASSLVADAPYEQYF.

This clonotype was detected ten times or more. The chain links TRBV2 to TRBJ2-7, with D uncertain. The ends were cut back, 6 bases at V and 6 bases at J, with 9 bases in the middle. Germline V CDR1 and CDR2: SNHLY, FYNNEI. The CDR3 extends over 11 amino acids. CDR3 nucleotide sequence: TGTGCCAGCAGCGGTCTGCTCGAGCAGTACTTC. This gives the protein CASSGLLEQYF.

Many counts were recorded for this clonotype. The chain recombines TRBV2 with TRBJ1-2, with D unclear. In germline, CDR1 is SNHLY, CDR2 FYNNEI. Trimming stripped 3 bases from V and 4 bases from J, with 6 bases between. There are 12 residues in the CDR3. Here the CDR3 DNA reads TGTGCCAGCAGTGAGGTCGGCTATGGCTACACCTTC. Translating it yields CASSEVGYGYTF.

The chain joins TRBV7-8 to TRBJ2-3; D not resolved. V was shortened by 1 base and J by 6 bases, with 11 bases between the two germline ends. This CDR3 region has 14 residues. Per germline, CDR1 SGHVS and CDR2 FQNEAQ. CDR3 coding DNA: TGTGCCAGCAGCTTAGAAGCCGGAAGGGATACGCAGTATTTT. As protein: CASSLEAGRDTQYF.

This sequence joins TRBV20-1 and TRBJ2-7, with 11 bases that match TRBD1. Germline CDR1 reads DFQATT; CDR2 reads SNEGSKA (reference sequence). The CDR3 contains 13 residues. Trimming at V came to 5 bases and at J to 3 bases, leaving 3 bases not matched to a gene. The CDR3 nucleotides are TGCAGTGCTCCCGGGACAGGGGGCTACGAGCAGTACTTC. Its translation: CSAPGTGGYEQYF.

The V and J genes are TRBV29-1 and TRBJ2-1, with D possibly matching TRBD1 (6 bases). The CDR3 contains 12 residues. Germline V CDR1 and CDR2: SQVTM, ANQGSEA. V was trimmed by 4 bases and J by 8 bases, leaving 12 bases between them. This chain's CDR3 is CSVAGVGDEQFF. The CDR3 coding sequence is TGCAGCGTTGCAGGGGTTGGCGATGAGCAGTTCTTC.

This clonotype was seen a handful of times. The chain joins TRBV28 to TRBJ1-2; TRBD1 matches 7 bases. This CDR3 is built from 15 residues. Germline CDR1 reads MDHEN; CDR2 reads SYDVKM. V lost 4 bases to trimming and J lost 4 bases; unmatched junction nucleotides: 9. The CDR3 nucleotides read TGTGCCAGCAGTTCGCCGACAGGGACGCGCTATGGCTACACCTTC. Its translation is CASSSPTGTRYGYTF.

In this sample, this clonotype turned up a few times. The chain recombines TRBV28 with TRBJ1-1, with 7 positions matching TRBD1. The J segment lost 2 bases and the V segment lost 6 bases, leaving 3 bases of the junction unmatched. CDR1 is MDHEN, CDR2 SYDVKM, per germline. This CDR3 is built from 13 residues. For the CDR3, the DNA is TGTGCCAGCAGGGGACAGAGAAACACTGAAGCTTTCTTT. It translates to CASRGQRNTEAFF.

This clonotype was recorded many times. This chain uses TRBV11-3 with TRBJ1-1, with D possibly matching TRBD1 (5 bases). The CDR3 contains 15 residues. Trimming pared 0 bases from V and 0 bases from J, leaving 8 bases between. Per the germline V gene, CDR1 is SGHNT and CDR2 is YENEEA. In DNA form, the CDR3 reads TGTGCCAGCAGCTTAGAGGAGGGGATGAACACTGAAGCTTTCTTT. Residues: CASSLEEGMNTEAFF. The full variable domain, completed using reference TRBV11-3 and TRBJ1-1, is EAGVVQSPRYKIIEKKQPVAFWCNPISGHNTLYWYLQNLGQGPELLIRYENEEAVDDSQLPKDRFSAERLKGVDSTLKIQPAELGDSAVYLCASSLEEGMNTEAFFGQGTRLTVV.

In its sample, this clonotype was seen many times. The chain carries TRBV3-1 and TRBJ1-4; D uncertain. The V and J ends lost 3 bases and 0 bases respectively, with 14 bases between them. From germline, CDR1 is LGHDT and CDR2 YNNKEL (reference sequence). The CDR3 is 17 residues long. The CDR3 DNA sequence: TGTGCCAGCAGCCACCTCCGGACGGATGCAACTAATGAAAAACTGTTTTTT. Its protein product is CASSHLRTDATNEKLFF. Full variable domain (missing parts from reference TRBV3-1 and TRBJ1-4): DTAVSQTPKYLVTQMGNDKSIKCEQNLGHDTMYWYKQDSKKFLKIMFSYNNKELIINETVPNRFSPKSPDKAHLNLHINSLELGDSAVYFCASSHLRTDATNEKLFFGSGTQLSVL.